This paragraph reports one T cell receptor (beta chain). No antigen is known for it. The assay was immunoSEQ multiplex PCR, and TCRdb's table has in-frame clones only and misses some. The table records approximately 20,000 clones, around 86% of them present only once. The time point denotes: newly diagnosed, previously untreated cHL patient sample. Magnetic negative selection was used to purify CD4+ T cells from thawed PBMCs. The authors compared against newly diagnosed, untreated classical Hodgkin lymphoma PBMCs. The CDR3 consists of 13 residues. Germline V gives CDR1 MDHEN, CDR2 SYDVKM. V was trimmed by 7 bases and J by 7 bases, leaving 14 bases between them. This entry is derived from a study of PD-1 blockade in classical Hodgkin lymphoma. Study-wide results and caveats: Baseline TCR diversity was reportedly lower in newly diagnosed patients than healthy donors. Prior therapy or disease activity may underlie the repertoire differences, whose causes remain undefined.

The TCR was taken from a human donor with classical Hodgkin lymphoma. This sequence joins TRBV28 and TRBJ2-4; D possibly matches TRBD1 or TRBD2 (5 bases each). Sequenced sample: CD4+ T cells from blood. Here the CDR3 reads CASKGNEGNIQYF. The CDR3 DNA reads TGTGCCAGCAAAGGGAACGAGGGGAACATTCAGTACTTC.